This TCR beta chain was retrieved from a study of radiotherapy plus CTLA-4 blockade in lung cancer. At the level of the study: An objective response was seen in around 17% of patients, and disease control in about 31%.

This CDR3 is 13 amino acids long. V was pared by 6 bases and J by 7 bases, with 8 bases of the junction left unmatched. Germline V gives CDR1 MNHNY, CDR2 SVGAGI (reference sequence). The repertoire was sequenced with immunoSEQ multiplex PCR; TCRdb's copy has only in-frame clones and lacks some. The profile shows approximately 67,000 clones, around 83% of them singletons. Notes on the study in general: There was expansion of tumor-derived TCR clones in blood after radiotherapy plus ipilimumab. In blood, early T cell clone dynamics reportedly predicted response best, together with interferon-beta.

In the case of this clone: Its antigen is as yet unknown.

Alongside CTLA-4 blockade with ipilimumab, patients with chemo-refractory metastatic non-small-cell lung cancer received focal radiation. Sequences were derived from peripheral blood, sampled from a patient treated with radiotherapy plus ipilimumab. The chain links TRBV6-6 to TRBJ1-2, with TRBD1 matching 7 bases. The sequence derives from a human donor with non-small cell lung cancer who had a partial response to radiotherapy plus ipilimumab. CDR3 DNA sequence: TGTGCCAGCAGACAAGACAGGGTTAGTGGCTACACCTTC. Its translation is CASRQDRVSGYTF.